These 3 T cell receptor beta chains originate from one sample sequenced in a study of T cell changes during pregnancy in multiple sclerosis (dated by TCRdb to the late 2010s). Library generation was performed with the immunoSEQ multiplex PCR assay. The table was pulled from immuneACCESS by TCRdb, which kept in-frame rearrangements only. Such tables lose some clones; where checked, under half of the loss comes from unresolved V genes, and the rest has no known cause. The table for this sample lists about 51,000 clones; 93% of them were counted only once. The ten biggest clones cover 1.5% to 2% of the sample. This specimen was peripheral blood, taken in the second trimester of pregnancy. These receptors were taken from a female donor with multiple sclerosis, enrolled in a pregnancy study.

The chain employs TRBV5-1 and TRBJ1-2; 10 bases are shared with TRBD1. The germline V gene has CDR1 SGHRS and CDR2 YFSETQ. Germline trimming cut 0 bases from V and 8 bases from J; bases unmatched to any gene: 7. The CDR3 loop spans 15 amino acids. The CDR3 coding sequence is TGCGCCAGCAGCTTGGAAGGGACAGGGGTGGACGGCTACACCTTC. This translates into CASSLEGTGVDGYTF.

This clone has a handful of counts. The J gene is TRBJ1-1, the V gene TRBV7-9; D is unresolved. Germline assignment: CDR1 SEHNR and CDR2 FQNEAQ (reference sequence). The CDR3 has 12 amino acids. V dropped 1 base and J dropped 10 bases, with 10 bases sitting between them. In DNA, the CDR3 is TGTGCCAGCAGCTTAGGCGGGGATTCAGCTTTCTTT. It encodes CASSLGGDSAFF.

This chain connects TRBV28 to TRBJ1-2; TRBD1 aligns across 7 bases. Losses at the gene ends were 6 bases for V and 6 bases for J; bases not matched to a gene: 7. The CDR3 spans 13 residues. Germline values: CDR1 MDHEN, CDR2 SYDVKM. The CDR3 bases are TGTGCCAGCAGCCAAACAGGGGCGAATGGCTACACCTTC. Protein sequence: CASSQTGANGYTF.